These 17 T cell receptor beta chains were all obtained from the same sample, sequenced in a study of blood T cell repertoires in COVID-19. Repertoires were generated with immunoSEQ multiplex PCR, while TCRdb's copy carries only in-frame clones and drops some. The sample lists about 300,000 clones, 70% to 90% occurring once. Sequenced sample: PBMCs or T cells enriched from blood (not recorded which). The receptors stem from a young woman who had recovered from COVID-19.

This clone was seen only a few times. This chain connects TRBV12-3 or TRBV12-4 to TRBJ1-4; D might be TRBD1 (6 bases). The CDR3 contains 13 residues. V was clipped by 5 bases and J by 8 bases, with 12 bases between them. Written as DNA, the CDR3 is TGTGCCAGCAGTCAGCACAGGGTCGAAAAACTGTTTTTT. Protein: CASSQHRVEKLFF.

The rearrangement links TRBV7-2 to TRBJ1-2, with D tentatively TRBD1 (5 bases). The V gene lost 5 bases and the J gene lost 3 bases, with 16 bases spanning the gap. The CDR3 runs 15 residues. Looked up from germline, CDR1 is SGHTA and CDR2 is FQGNSA. The CDR3 here is CASSPPGRVYYGYTF. Here the CDR3 DNA reads TGTGCCAGCAGCCCCCCCGGCAGGGTGTACTATGGCTACACCTTC.

The chain links TRBV18 to TRBJ2-1; the D gene is possibly TRBD2 (5 bases). V was cut by 3 bases and J by 7 bases, with 10 bases left in between. Germline CDR1 reads KGHSH; CDR2 reads LQKENI. This CDR3 has 13 amino acids. The CDR3 region has the DNA TGTGCCAGCTCACCCGGGATAGGGAATGAGCAGTTCTTC. Translation: CASSPGIGNEQFF. Full variable domain (remainder filled in from reference TRBV18 and TRBJ2-1): NAGVMQNPRHLVRRRGQEARLRCSPMKGHSHVYWYRQLPEEGLKFMVYLQKENIIDESGMPKERFSAEFPKEGPSILRIQQVVRGDSAAYFCASSPGIGNEQFFGPGTRLTVL.

The chain employs TRBV18 and TRBJ1-2; no clear D gene. The V and J ends lost 6 bases and 0 bases respectively, with 11 bases between them. The CDR3 runs 14 residues. Per the germline V gene, CDR1 is KGHSH and CDR2 is LQKENI. This CDR3 is CASSPGRANYGYTF. CDR3 nucleotide sequence: TGTGCCAGCTCCCCGGGGAGGGCTAACTATGGCTACACCTTC.

The chain carries TRBV30 and TRBJ1-3; D unclear. With 1 base removed from V and 3 bases from J, the gap between germline ends came to 7 bases. Looked up from germline, CDR1 is GTSNPN and CDR2 is SVGIG (reference sequence). CDR3 length: 13 residues. The CDR3: CAWSGQFGNTIYF. The CDR3 DNA reads as TGTGCCTGGAGTGGTCAGTTTGGAAACACCATATATTTT.

This chain joins TRBV6-2 or TRBV6-3 and TRBJ1-6, with D possibly matching TRBD1 (6 bases). The CDR3 is made up of 14 amino acids. The germline V gene has CDR1 MNHEY and CDR2 SVGEGT. V was shortened by 6 bases and J by 10 bases, with 16 bases between the two germline ends. The CDR3 DNA sequence: TGTGCCAGCAGCCGGGACATGAGAGGCTCACCCCTCCACTTT. Protein product: CASSRDMRGSPLHF.

This sequence joins TRBV5-4 and TRBJ1-2; 10 bases align to TRBD1. The length of the CDR3 is 15 residues. Trimming took 4 bases from V and 7 from J; bases not matched to a gene: 10. Germline-derived CDR1 and CDR2 are SGHNT and YYREEE (reference sequence). The CDR3 loop is CASSIMGQGNSGYTF. Here the CDR3 DNA reads TGTGCCAGCAGCATAATGGGACAGGGGAATTCTGGCTACACCTTC.

The rearrangement links TRBV6-5 to TRBJ2-7, with 7 bases matching TRBD2. V shed 0 bases, J shed 6 bases, and the junction held 8 bases outside the gene matches. Looked up from germline, CDR1 is MNHEY and CDR2 is SVGAGI. The CDR3 contains 15 residues. The CDR3 DNA reads as TGTGCCAGCAGTTACTCGACCCAGGGCGGGGGCGAGCAGTACTTC. This codes for CASSYSTQGGGEQYF.

This chain connects TRBV18 to TRBJ1-4; no clear D gene. The length of the CDR3 is 15 residues. The ends were cut back, 1 base at V and 6 bases at J, with 12 bases in the middle. Germline lookup yields CDR1 KGHSH and CDR2 LQKENI. In nucleotides, the CDR3 is TGTGCCAGCTCACCACGTCCGGGCGGGGATGAAAAACTGTTTTTT. This gives the protein CASSPRPGGDEKLFF.

For this clone: One end of the junction fails to match germline, which may point to a read error. The chain recombines TRBV19 with TRBJ2-7; D might be TRBD1 (5 bases). The CDR3 consists of 16 residues. Germline V gene lookup returns CDR1 LNHDA and CDR2 SQIVND (reference sequence). CDR3: CASSMALSQGSSEQYF. The DNA for the CDR3 is TGTGCCAGTAGTATGGCCCTAAGTCAGGGATCCTCCGAGCAGTACTTC.

The chain links TRBV29-1 to TRBJ2-3; 7 nucleotides match TRBD2. J gave up 1 base and V 4 bases, and 2 bases lay outside the gene matches. Germline V gene lookup returns CDR1 SQVTM and CDR2 ANQGSEA. This CDR3 region has 13 residues. The CDR3 coding sequence is TGCAGCGTTGCTGGGGGGGGCACAGATACGCAGTATTTT. Translation gives CSVAGGGTDTQYF.

This clone was counted a single time. The gene calls are TRBV27 and TRBJ1-1, with 7 bases lining up with TRBD1. The CDR3 is 14 amino acids. After removal of 8 bases from V and 0 bases from J, the junction contained 6 bases not matched to a gene. Looked up from germline, CDR1 is MNHEY and CDR2 is SMNVEV (reference sequence). CDR3 in DNA: TGTGCCAGCGTCAGGGACAGATTGAACACTGAAGCTTTCTTT. Amino acid sequence: CASVRDRLNTEAFF.

This clone was seen once. The chain joins TRBV9 to TRBJ2-2; D not certain. This CDR3 contains 13 residues. V was cut by 0 bases and J by 4 bases, with 4 bases left in between. CDR1 is SGDLS and CDR2 is YYNGEE in the germline V gene. CDR3 protein: CASSVESTGELFF. CDR3 in DNA: TGTGCCAGCAGCGTAGAGAGCACCGGGGAGCTGTTTTTT. The variable domain in full, with the rest retrieved from reference TRBV9 and TRBJ2-2, is DSGVTQTPKHLITATGQRVTLRCSPRSGDLSVYWYQQSLDQGLQFLIQYYNGEERAKGNILERFSAQQFPDLHSELNLSSLELGDSALYFCASSVESTGELFFGEGSRLTVL.

This chain joins TRBV19 and TRBJ1-5; weak D call: TRBD1 (5 bases). The CDR3 spans 13 residues. The V gene lost 3 bases and the J gene lost 4 bases, with 7 bases spanning the gap. Germline-derived CDR1 and CDR2 are LNHDA and SQIVND (reference sequence). The CDR3 bases are TGTGCCAGTAGTATGGGGGGGAATCAGCCCCAGCATTTT. Amino acid sequence: CASSMGGNQPQHF. The full variable domain, rest sourced from reference TRBV19 and TRBJ1-5, is DGGITQSPKYLFRKEGQNVTLSCEQNLNHDAMYWYRQDPGQGLRLIYYSQIVNDFQKGDIAEGYSVSREKKESFPLTVTSAQKNPTAFYLCASSMGGNQPQHFGDGTRLSIL.

This chain uses TRBV7-9 with TRBJ2-5; D possibly corresponds to TRBD2 (5 bases). V lost 2 bases, J lost 4 bases, and 8 bases lay in between. There are 13 residues in the CDR3. Germline assignment: CDR1 SEHNR and CDR2 FQNEAQ (reference sequence). CDR3 nucleotide sequence: TGTGCCAGCAGCTTACTAGGAGGAGAGACCCAGTACTTC. This encodes CASSLLGGETQYF.

Written as DNA, the CDR3 is TGTGCCAGCAAGCCCCAACCGCTGAACACTGAAGCTTTCTTT. Protein product: CASKPQPLNTEAFF. The chain recombines TRBV27 with TRBJ1-1; D gene unclear. V dropped 7 bases and J dropped 0 bases, with 12 bases sitting between them. CDR1 is MNHEY and CDR2 is SMNVEV in the germline V gene (reference sequence). The CDR3 spans 14 residues.

The chain couples TRBV7-9 to TRBJ1-1, with 10 bases that match TRBD1. The CDR3 has 16 residues. Trimming took 5 bases from V and 4 from J; bases not matched to a gene: 10. Germline V CDR1 and CDR2: SEHNR, FQNEAQ (reference sequence). In nucleotides, the CDR3 is TGTGCCAGCAGCCCACAGGGGGGGGACAGGGGCACTGAAGCTTTCTTT. Protein product: CASSPQGGDRGTEAFF.